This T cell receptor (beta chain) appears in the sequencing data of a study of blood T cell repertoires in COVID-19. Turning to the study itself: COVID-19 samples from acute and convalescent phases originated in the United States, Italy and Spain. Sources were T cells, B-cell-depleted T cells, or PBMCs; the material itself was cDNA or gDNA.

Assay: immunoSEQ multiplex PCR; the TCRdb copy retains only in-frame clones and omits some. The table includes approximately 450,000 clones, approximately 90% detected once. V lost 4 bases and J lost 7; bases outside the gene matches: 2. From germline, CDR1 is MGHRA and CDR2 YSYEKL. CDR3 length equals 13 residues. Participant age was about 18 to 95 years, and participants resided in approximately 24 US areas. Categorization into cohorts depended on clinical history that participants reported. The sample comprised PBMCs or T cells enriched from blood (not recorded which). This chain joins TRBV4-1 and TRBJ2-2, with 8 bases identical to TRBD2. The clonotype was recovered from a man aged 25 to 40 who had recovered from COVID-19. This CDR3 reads CASSPTSGGELFF. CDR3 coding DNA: TGCGCCAGCAGCCCTACTAGCGGCGGGGAGCTGTTTTTT.